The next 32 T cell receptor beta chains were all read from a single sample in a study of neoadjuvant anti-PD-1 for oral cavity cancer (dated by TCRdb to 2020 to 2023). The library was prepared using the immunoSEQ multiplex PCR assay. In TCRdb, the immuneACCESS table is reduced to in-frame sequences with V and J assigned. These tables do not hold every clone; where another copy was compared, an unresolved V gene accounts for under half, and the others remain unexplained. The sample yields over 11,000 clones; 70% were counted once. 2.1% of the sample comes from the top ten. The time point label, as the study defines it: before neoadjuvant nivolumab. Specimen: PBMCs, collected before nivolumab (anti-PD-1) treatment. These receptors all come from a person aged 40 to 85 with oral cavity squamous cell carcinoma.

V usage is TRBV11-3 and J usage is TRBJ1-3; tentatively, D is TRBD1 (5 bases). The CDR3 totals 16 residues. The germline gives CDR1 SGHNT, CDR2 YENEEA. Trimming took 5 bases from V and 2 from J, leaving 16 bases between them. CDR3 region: CASSPGGTDTGNTIYF. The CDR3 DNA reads TGTGCCAGCAGCCCCGGAGGGACGGATACTGGAAACACCATATATTTT.

The CDR3 DNA reads TGTGCCTGGAGTAGAGGGTGGAGCCAGCATTTT. Its translation: CAWSRGWSQHF. The genes are TRBV30 and TRBJ1-5; D is unresolved. This CDR3 has 11 amino acids. Trimming cost V 2 bases and J 12 bases, with 11 bases left between them. From germline, CDR1 is GTSNPN and CDR2 SVGIG (reference sequence).

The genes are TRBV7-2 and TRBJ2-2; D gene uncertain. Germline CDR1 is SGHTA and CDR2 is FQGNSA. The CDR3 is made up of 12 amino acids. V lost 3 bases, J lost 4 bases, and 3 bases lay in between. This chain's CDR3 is CASSFITGELFF. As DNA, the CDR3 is TGTGCCAGCAGCTTTATCACCGGGGAGCTGTTTTTT.

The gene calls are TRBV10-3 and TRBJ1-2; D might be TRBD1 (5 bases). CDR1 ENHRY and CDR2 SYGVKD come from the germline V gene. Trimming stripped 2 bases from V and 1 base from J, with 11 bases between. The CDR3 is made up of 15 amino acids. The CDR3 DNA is TGTGCCATCAGTGAGATTCTGGGGCTTAACTATGGCTACACCTTC. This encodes CAISEILGLNYGYTF.

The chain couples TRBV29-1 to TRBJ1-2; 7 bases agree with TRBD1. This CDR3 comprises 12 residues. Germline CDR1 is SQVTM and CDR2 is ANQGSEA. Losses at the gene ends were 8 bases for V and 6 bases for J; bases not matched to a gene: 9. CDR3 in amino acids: CSFQGDPNGYTF. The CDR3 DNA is TGCAGCTTCCAGGGGGATCCCAATGGCTACACCTTC.

CDR3 in amino acids: CASSLGGVTEAFF. In DNA, the CDR3 is TGTGCCAGCAGTCTGGGGGGGGTCACTGAAGCTTTCTTT. The chain joins TRBV6-5 to TRBJ1-1; a weak D match, TRBD1 (5 bases). V lost 5 bases and J lost 4, with 11 bases in between. This CDR3 spans 13 amino acids. CDR1 is MNHEY and CDR2 is SVGAGI in the germline V gene.

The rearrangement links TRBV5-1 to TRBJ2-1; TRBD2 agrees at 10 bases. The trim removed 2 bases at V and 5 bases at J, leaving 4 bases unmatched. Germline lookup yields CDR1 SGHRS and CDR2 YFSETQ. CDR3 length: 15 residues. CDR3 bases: TGCGCCAGCAGCTTTAGAACTAGCGGGAACAATGAGCAGTTCTTC. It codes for CASSFRTSGNNEQFF.

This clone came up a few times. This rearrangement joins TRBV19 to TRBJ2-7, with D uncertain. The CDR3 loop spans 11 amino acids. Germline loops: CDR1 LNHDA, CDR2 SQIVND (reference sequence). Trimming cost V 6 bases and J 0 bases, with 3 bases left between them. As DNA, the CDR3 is TGTGCCAGTAGGGCCTCCTACGAGCAGTACTTC. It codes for CASRASYEQYF.

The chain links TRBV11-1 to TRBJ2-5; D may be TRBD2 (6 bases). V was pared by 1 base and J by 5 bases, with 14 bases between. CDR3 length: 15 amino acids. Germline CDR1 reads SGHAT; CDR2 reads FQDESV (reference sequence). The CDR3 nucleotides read TGTGCCAGCAGCTTAGTACGAGGGCTAGCGGAGACCCAGTACTTC. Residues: CASSLVRGLAETQYF. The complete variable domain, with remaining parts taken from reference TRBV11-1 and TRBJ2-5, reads EAEVAQSPRYKITEKSQAVAFWCDPISGHATLYWYRQILGQGPELLVQFQDESVVDDSQLPKDRFSAERLKGVDSTLKIQPAELGDSAMYLCASSLVRGLAETQYFGPGTRLLVL.

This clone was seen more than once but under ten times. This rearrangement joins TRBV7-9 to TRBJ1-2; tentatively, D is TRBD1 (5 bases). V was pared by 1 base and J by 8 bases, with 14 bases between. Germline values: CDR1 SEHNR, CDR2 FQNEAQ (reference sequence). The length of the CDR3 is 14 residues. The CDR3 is CASSLGGASQGYTF. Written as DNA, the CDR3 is TGTGCCAGCAGCTTAGGAGGGGCGTCTCAGGGCTACACCTTC.

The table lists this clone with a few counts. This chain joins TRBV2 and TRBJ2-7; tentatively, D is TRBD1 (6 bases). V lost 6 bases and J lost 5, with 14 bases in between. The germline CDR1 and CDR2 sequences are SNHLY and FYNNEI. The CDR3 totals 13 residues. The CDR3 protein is CASSATGRDEQYF. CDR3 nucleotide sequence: TGTGCCAGCAGCGCTACAGGGCGCGACGAGCAGTACTTC.

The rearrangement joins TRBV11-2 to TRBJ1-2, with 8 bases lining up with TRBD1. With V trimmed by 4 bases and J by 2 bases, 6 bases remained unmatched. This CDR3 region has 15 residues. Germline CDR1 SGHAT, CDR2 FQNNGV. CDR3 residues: CASSSLTGANYGYTF. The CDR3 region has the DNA TGTGCCAGCAGCTCACTGACAGGGGCCAACTATGGCTACACCTTC.

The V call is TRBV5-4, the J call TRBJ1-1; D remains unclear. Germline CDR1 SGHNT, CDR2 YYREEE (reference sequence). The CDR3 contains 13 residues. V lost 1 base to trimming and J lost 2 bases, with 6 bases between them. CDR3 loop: CASSLTANTEAFF. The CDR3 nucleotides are TGTGCCAGCAGCTTGACCGCCAACACTGAAGCTTTCTTT. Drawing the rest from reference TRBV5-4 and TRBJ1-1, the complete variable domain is ETGVTQSPTHLIKTRGQQVTLRCSSQSGHNTVSWYQQALGQGPQFIFQYYREEENGRGNFPPRFSGLQFPNYSSELNVNALELDDSALYLCASSLTANTEAFFGQGTRLTVV.

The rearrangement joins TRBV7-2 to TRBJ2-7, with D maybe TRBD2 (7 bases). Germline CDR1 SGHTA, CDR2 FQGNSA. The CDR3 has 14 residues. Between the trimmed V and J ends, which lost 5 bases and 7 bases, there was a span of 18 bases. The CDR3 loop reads CASSRGADLGEQYF. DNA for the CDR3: TGTGCCAGCAGCCGGGGGGCGGATCTTGGGGAGCAGTACTTC.

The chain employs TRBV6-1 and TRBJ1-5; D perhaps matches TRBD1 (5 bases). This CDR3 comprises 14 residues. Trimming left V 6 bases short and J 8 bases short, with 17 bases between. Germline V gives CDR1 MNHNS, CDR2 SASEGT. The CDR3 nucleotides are TGTGCCAGCAGCCACTCGACCGGGGGGGAGCCCCAGCATTTT. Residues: CASSHSTGGEPQHF.

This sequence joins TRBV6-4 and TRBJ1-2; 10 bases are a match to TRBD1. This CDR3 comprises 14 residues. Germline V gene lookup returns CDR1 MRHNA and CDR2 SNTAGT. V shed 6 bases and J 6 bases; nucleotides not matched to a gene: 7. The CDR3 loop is CASRPRQGADGYTF. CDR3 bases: TGTGCCAGCAGACCAAGACAGGGGGCGGATGGCTACACCTTC.

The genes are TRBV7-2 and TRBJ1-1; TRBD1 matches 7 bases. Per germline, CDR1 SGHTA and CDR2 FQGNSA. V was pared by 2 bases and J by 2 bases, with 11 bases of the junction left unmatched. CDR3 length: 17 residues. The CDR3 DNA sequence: TGTGCCAGCAGCTTATTAGCCGGGACAGTCCCTAACACTGAAGCTTTCTTT. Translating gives CASSLLAGTVPNTEAFF.

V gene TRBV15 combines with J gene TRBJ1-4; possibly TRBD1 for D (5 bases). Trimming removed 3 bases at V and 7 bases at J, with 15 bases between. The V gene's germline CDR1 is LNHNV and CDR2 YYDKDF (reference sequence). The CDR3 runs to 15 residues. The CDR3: CATSRDWGGSEKLFF. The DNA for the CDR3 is TGTGCCACCAGCAGGGACTGGGGGGGGTCTGAAAAACTGTTTTTT. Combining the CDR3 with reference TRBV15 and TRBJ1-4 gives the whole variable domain DAMVIQNPRYQVTQFGKPVTLSCSQTLNHNVMYWYQQKSSQAPKLLFHYYDKDFNNEADTPDNFQSRRPNTSFCFLDIRSPGLGDTAMYLCATSRDWGGSEKLFFGSGTQLSVL.

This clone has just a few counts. Here the CDR3 DNA reads TGTGCCAGATCTTCCGACGAACCTAACACCGGGGAGCTGTTTTTT. Protein: CARSSDEPNTGELFF. The chain recombines TRBV2 with TRBJ2-2, with D unresolved. Germline loops: CDR1 SNHLY, CDR2 FYNNEI. The CDR3 loop spans 15 amino acids. V dropped 9 bases and J dropped 2 bases, with 16 bases sitting between them.

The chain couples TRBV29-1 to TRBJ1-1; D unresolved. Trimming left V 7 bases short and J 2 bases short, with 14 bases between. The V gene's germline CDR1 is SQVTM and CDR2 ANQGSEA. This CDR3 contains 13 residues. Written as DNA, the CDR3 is TGCAGCGCCGTTGGGGATTTAAACACTGAAGCTTTCTTT. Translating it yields CSAVGDLNTEAFF.

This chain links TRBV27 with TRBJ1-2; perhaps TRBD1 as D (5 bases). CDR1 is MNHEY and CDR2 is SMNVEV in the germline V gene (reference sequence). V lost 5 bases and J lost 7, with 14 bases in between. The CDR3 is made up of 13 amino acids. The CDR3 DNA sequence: TGTGCCAGCAGTCCGCCGGGGGGAACTGGCTACACCTTC. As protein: CASSPPGGTGYTF.

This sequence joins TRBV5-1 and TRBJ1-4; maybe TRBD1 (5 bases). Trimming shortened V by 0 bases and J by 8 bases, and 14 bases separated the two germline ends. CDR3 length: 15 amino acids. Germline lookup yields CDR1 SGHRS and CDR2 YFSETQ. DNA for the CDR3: TGCGCCAGCAGCTTGGCCCCGGGGCGAGAAGAAAAACTGTTTTTT. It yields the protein CASSLAPGREEKLFF.

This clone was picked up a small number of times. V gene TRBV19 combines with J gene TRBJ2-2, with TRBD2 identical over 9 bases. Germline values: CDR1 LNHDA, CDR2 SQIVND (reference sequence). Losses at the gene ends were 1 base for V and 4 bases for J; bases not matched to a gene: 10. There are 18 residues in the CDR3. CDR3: CASSIVASGVGFTGELFF. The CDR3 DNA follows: TGTGCCAGTAGTATAGTAGCTAGCGGGGTAGGATTCACCGGGGAGCTGTTTTTT.

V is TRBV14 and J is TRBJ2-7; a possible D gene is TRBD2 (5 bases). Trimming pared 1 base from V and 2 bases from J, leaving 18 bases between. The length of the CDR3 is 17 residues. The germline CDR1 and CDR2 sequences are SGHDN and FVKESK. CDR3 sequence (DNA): TGTGCCAGCAGCCAAGGGGAGATATCCAATCCCCCCTACGAGCAGTACTTC. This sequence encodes CASSQGEISNPPYEQYF.

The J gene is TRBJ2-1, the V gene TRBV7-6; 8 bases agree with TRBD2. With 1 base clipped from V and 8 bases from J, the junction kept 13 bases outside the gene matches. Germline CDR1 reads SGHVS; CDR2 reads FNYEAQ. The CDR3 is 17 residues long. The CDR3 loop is CASSLVPAGVKRHEQFF. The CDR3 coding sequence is TGTGCCAGCAGCTTAGTACCAGCGGGGGTGAAGAGGCATGAGCAGTTCTTC. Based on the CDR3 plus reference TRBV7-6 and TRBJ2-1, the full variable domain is GAGVSQSPRYKVTKRGQDVALRCDPISGHVSLYWYRQALGQGPEFLTYFNYEAQQDKSGLPNDRFSAERPEGSISTLTIQRTEQRDSAMYRCASSLVPAGVKRHEQFFGPGTRLTVL.

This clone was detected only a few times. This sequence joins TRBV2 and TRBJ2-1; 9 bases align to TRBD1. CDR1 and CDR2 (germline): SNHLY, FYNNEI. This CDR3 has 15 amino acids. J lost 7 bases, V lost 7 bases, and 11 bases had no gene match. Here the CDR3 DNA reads TGTGCCAGCAAATTCGTCCCGGGACAGGGTAATGAGCAGTTCTTC. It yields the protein CASKFVPGQGNEQFF. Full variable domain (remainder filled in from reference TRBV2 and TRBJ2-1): EPEVTQTPSHQVTQMGQEVILRCVPISNHLYFYWYRQILGQKVEFLVSFYNNEISEKSEIFDDQFSVERPDGSNFTLKIRSTKLEDSAMYFCASKFVPGQGNEQFFGPGTRLTVL.

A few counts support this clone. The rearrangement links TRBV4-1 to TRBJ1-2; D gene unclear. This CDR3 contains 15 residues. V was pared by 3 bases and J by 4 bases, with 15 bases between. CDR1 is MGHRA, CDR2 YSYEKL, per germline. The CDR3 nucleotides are TGCGCCAGCAGCCAGAGCCAACAGCAAAGCTATGGCTACACCTTC. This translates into CASSQSQQQSYGYTF.

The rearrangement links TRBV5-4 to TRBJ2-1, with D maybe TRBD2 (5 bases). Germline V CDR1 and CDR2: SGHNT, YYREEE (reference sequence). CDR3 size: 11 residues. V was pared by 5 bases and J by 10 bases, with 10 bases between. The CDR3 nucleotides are TGTGCCAGCAGATATCAGCGGGAGCAGTTCTTC. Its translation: CASRYQREQFF.

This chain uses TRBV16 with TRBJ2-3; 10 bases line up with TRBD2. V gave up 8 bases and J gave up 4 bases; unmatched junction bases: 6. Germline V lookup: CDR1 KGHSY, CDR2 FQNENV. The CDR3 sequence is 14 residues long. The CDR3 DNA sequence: TGTGCCAGCGTGAGCGGGGGGGCCGCAGATACGCAGTATTTT. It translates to CASVSGGAADTQYF.

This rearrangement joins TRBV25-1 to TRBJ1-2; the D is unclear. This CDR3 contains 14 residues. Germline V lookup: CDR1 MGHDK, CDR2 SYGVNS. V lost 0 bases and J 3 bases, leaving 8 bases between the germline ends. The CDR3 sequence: CASSEYETYYGYTF. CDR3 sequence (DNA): TGTGCCAGCAGTGAATACGAGACGTACTATGGCTACACCTTC.

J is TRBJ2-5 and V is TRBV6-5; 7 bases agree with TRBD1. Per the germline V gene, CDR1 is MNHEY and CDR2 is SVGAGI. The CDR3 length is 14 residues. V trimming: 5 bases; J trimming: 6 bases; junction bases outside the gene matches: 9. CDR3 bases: TGTGCCAGCAGTCATACCGGGACAGCACAGACCCAGTACTTC. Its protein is CASSHTGTAQTQYF.

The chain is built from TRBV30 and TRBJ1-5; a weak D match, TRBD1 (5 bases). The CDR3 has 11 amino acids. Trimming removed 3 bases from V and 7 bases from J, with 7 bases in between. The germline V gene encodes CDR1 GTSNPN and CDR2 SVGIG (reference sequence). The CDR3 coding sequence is TGTGCCTGGAGCCAGGGACAGCCCCAGCATTTT. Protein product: CAWSQGQPQHF.